This T cell receptor (beta chain) was observed in a study of shared clonotypes between healthy human individuals. Study information: Each donor's CD8 memory used one plate, CD8 naive two, each CD4 subset three. Study-wide findings and caveats: Estimated richness values were generally larger in naive subsets than in memory subsets. Generation probabilities of non-shared clonotypes were lower (relative to those shared by all four donors).

In regard to this clone: Its target is not known.

The junction had 10 bases not matched to a gene; V was cut back by 3 bases and J by 2 bases. This CDR3 has 16 amino acids. Germline values: CDR1 SGHDT, CDR2 YYEEEE. The method was immunoSEQ multiplex PCR; TCRdb's version includes in-frame clones alone and lacks a portion of them. There are around 2.5 million clones in the sample; approximately 94% occur only once, and about 0.34% lies in the top ten. The sequencing sample was made of naive CD4+ T cells from PBMCs. As to subset: CD45RA+ positively selected. This sequence was found in a man aged 18 to 30 in good health. Some clones in this sample may be carry-over from other donors' samples. The chain has TRBV5-6 and TRBJ2-5, with TRBD2 identical over 7 bases. The CDR3 region has the DNA TGTGCCAGCAGCTCGGCAATCCGGGACTATCAAGAGACCCAGTACTTC. Its translation is CASSSAIRDYQETQYF.